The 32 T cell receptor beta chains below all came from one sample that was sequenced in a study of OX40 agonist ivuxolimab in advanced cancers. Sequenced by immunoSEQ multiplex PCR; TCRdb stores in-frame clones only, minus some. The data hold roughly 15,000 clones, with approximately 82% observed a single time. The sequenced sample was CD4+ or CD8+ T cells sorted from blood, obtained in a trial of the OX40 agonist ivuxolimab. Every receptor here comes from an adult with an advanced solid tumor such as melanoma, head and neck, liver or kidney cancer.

Here the CDR3 DNA reads TGTGCCAGCAGTCCGACCAGGGGGGGACCCTACAATGAGCAGTTCTTC. As protein: CASSPTRGGPYNEQFF. The V call is TRBV28, the J call TRBJ2-1; D tentatively fits TRBD1 or TRBD2 (7 bases each). This CDR3 comprises 16 residues. Trimming removed 5 bases at V and 2 bases at J, with 16 bases between. Germline lookup yields CDR1 MDHEN and CDR2 SYDVKM.

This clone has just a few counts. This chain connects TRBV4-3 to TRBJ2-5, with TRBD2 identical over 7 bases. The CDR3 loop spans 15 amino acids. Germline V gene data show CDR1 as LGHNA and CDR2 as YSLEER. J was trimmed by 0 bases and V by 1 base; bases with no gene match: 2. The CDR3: CASSQGGGYQETQYF. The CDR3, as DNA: TGCGCCAGCAGCCAAGGGGGGGGATACCAAGAGACCCAGTACTTC.

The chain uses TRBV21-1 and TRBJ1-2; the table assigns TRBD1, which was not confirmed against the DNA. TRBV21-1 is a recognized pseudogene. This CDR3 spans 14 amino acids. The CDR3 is CASLSQGRGYGYTF. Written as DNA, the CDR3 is TGTGCCAGTCTTAGCCAGGGTAGGGGTTATGGCTACACCTTC.

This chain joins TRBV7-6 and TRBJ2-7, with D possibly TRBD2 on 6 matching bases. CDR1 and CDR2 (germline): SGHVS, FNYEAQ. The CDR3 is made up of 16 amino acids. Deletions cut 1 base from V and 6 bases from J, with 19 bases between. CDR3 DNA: TGTGCCAGCAGCTTAGATTTTACGGGGGAAGGTGGCGAGCAGTACTTC. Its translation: CASSLDFTGEGGEQYF.

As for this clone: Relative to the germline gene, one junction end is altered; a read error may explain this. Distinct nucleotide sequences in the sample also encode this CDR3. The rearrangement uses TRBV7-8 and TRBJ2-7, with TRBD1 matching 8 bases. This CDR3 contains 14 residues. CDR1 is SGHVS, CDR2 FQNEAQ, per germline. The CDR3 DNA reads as TGTGCTAGCAGTTTCCGACAGGGGCGCTACGAGCAGTACTTC. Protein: CASSFRQGRYEQYF.

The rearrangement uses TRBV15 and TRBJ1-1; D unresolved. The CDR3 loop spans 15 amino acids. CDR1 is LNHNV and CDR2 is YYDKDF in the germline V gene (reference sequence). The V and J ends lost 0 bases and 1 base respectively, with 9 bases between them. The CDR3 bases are TGTGCCACCAGCAGAGATGGAGGATGGAACACTGAAGCTTTCTTT. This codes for CATSRDGGWNTEAFF.

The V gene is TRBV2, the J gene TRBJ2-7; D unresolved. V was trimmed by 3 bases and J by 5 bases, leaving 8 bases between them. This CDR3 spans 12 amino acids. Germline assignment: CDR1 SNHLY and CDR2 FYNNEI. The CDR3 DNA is TGTGCCAGCAGTGACGCACCGGACGAGCAGTACTTC. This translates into CASSDAPDEQYF.

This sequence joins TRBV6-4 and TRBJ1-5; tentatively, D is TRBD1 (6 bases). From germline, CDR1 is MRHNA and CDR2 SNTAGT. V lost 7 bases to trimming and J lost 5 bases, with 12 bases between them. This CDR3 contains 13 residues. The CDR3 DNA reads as TGTGCCAGCATGTTACAGGGAGATCAGCCCCAGCATTTT. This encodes CASMLQGDQPQHF.

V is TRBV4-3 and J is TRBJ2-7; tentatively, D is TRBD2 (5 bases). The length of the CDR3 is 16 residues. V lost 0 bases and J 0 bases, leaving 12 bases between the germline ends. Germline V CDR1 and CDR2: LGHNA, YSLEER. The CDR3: CASSQDGERTSYEQYF. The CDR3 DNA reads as TGCGCCAGCAGCCAAGATGGTGAGCGGACCTCCTACGAGCAGTACTTC.

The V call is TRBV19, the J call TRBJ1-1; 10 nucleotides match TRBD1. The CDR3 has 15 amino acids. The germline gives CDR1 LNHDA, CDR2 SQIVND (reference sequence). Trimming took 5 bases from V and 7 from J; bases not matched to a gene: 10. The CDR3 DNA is TGTGCCAGTAGTTCAATTCCGGGACAGGGGTTTGAAGCTTTCTTT. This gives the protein CASSSIPGQGFEAFF.

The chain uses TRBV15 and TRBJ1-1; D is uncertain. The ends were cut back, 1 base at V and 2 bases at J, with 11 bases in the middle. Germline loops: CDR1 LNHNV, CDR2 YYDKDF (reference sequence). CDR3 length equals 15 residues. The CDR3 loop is CATSRAYGVNTEAFF. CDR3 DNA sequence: TGTGCCACCAGCAGAGCTTATGGGGTTAACACTGAAGCTTTCTTT. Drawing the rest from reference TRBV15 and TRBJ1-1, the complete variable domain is DAMVIQNPRYQVTQFGKPVTLSCSQTLNHNVMYWYQQKSSQAPKLLFHYYDKDFNNEADTPDNFQSRRPNTSFCFLDIRSPGLGDTAMYLCATSRAYGVNTEAFFGQGTRLTVV.

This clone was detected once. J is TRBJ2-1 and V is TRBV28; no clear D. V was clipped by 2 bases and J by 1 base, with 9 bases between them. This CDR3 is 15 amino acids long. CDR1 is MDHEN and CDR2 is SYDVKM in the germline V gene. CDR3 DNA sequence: TGTGCCAGCAGTTTAGATTCTGGGTCCTACAATGAGCAGTTCTTC. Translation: CASSLDSGSYNEQFF.

The CDR3 DNA follows: TGTGCCAGTAGTATAGGAGAGGATACGCAGTATTTT. Its translation: CASSIGEDTQYF. The chain has TRBV19 and TRBJ2-3; unclear D gene. The CDR3 has 12 residues. The germline V gene encodes CDR1 LNHDA and CDR2 SQIVND (reference sequence). The V gene lost 1 base and the J gene lost 6 bases, with 5 bases spanning the gap.

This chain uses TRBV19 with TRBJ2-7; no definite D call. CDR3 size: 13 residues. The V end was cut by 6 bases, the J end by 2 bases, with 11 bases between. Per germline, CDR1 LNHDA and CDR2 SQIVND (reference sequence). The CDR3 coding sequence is TGTGCCAGTAGCCCCGCCGGCCCCTACGAGCAGTACTTC. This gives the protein CASSPAGPYEQYF. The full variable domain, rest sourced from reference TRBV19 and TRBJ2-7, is DGGITQSPKYLFRKEGQNVTLSCEQNLNHDAMYWYRQDPGQGLRLIYYSQIVNDFQKGDIAEGYSVSREKKESFPLTVTSAQKNPTAFYLCASSPAGPYEQYFGPGTRLTVT.

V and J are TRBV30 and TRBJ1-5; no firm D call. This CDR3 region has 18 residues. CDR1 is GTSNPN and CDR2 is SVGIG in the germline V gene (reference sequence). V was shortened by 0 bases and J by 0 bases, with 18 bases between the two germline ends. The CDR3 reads CAWSVARKEPRSNQPQHF. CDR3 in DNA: TGTGCCTGGAGTGTTGCCAGAAAGGAACCACGTAGCAATCAGCCCCAGCATTTT.

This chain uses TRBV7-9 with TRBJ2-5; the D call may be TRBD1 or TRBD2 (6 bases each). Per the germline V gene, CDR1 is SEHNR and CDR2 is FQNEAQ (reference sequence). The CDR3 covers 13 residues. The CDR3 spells CAGGRLPKETQYF. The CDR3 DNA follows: TGTGCAGGGGGGAGGCTTCCGAAAGAGACCCAGTACTTC.

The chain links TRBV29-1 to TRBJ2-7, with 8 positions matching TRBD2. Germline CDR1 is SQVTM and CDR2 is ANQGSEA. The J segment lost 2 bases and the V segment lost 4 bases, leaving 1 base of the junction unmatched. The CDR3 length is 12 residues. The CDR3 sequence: CSVVAGPYEQYF. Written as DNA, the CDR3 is TGCAGCGTTGTAGCGGGGCCCTACGAGCAGTACTTC.

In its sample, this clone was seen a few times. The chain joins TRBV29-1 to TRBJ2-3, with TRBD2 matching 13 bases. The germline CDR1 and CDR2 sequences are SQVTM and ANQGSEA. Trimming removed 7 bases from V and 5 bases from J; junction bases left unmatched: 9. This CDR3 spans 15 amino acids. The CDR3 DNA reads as TGCAGCGCCTCAGGACTAGCGGGAGTTATAGATACGCAGTATTTT. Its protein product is CSASGLAGVIDTQYF.

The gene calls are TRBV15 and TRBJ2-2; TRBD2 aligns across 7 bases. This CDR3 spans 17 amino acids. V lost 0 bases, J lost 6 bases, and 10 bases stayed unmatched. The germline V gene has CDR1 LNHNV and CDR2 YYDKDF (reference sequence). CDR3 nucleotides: TGTGCCACCAGCAGAGATCCGGCGGGAGTAAGGGCCGGGGAGCTGTTTTTT. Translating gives CATSRDPAGVRAGELFF.

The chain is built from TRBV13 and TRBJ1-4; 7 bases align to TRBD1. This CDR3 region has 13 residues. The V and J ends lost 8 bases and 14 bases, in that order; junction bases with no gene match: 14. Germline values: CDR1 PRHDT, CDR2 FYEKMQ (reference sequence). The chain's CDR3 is CASQGQPRKGLFF. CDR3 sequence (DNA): TGTGCCAGCCAGGGACAGCCTCGGAAGGGGCTGTTTTTT. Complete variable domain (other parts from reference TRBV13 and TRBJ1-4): AAGVIQSPRHLIKEKRETATLKCYPIPRHDTVYWYQQGPGQDPQFLISFYEKMQSDKGSIPDRFSAQQFSDYHSELNMSSLELGDSALYFCASQGQPRKGLFFGSGTQLSVL.

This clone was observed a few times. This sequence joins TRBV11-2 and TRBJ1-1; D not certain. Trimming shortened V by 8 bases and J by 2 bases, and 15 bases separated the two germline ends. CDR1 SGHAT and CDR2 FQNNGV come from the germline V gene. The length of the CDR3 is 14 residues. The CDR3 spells CASCPNPSNTEAFF. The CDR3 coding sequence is TGTGCCAGCTGCCCAAATCCATCCAACACTGAAGCTTTCTTT.

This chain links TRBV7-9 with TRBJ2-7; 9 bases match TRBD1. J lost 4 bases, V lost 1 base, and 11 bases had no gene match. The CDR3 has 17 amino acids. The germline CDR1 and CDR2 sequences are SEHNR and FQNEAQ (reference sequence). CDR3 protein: CASSLEVPGTGLYEQYF. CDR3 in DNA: TGTGCCAGCAGCTTAGAAGTCCCCGGGACAGGGTTGTACGAGCAGTACTTC.

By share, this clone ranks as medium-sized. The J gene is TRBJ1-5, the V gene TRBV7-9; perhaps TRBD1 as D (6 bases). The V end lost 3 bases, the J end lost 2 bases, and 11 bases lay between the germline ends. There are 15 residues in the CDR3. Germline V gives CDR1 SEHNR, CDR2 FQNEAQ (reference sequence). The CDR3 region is CASSLDHRGNQPQHF. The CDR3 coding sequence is TGTGCCAGCAGCTTGGACCACAGGGGCAATCAGCCCCAGCATTTT.

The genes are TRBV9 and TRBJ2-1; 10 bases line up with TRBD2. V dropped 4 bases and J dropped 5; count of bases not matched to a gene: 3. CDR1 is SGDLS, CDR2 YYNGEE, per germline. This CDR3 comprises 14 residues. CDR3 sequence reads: CASSTSGVDNEQFF. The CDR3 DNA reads TGTGCCAGCAGCACTAGCGGGGTGGACAATGAGCAGTTCTTC.

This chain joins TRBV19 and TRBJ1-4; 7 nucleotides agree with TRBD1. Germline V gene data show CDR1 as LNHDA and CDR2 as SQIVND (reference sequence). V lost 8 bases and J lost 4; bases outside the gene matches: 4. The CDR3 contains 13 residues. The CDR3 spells CASSGQFNEKLFF. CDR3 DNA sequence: TGTGCCAGTTCGGGACAGTTTAATGAAAAACTGTTTTTT.

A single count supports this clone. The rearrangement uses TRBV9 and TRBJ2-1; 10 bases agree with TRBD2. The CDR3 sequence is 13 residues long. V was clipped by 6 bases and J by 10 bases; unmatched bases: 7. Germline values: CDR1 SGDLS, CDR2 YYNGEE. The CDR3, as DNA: TGTGCCAGCACTCTAGCGGGAGAGGGGGAGCAGTTCTTC. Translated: CASTLAGEGEQFF.

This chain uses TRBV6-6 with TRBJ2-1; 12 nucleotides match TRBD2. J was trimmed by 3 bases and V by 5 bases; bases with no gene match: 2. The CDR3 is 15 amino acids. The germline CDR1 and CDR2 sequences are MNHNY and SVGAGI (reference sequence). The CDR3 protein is CASSLAGGDYNEQFF. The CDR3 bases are TGTGCCAGCAGTCTAGCGGGAGGGGACTACAATGAGCAGTTCTTC.

CDR3 DNA: TGTGCCAGCAGCTTGGCAGGGAATGAGCAGTTCTTC. Translated, it gives CASSLAGNEQFF. The chain recombines TRBV5-6 with TRBJ2-1; the D gene is possibly TRBD1 (5 bases). Germline values: CDR1 SGHDT, CDR2 YYEEEE. The CDR3 is made up of 12 amino acids. Trimming left V 0 bases short and J 7 bases short, with 5 bases between.

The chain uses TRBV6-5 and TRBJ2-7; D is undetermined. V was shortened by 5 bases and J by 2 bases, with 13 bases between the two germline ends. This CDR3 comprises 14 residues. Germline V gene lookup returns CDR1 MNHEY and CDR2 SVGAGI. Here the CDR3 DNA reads TGTGCCAGCAGTGAACGGATTAGGGCCTACGAGCAGTACTTC. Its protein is CASSERIRAYEQYF.

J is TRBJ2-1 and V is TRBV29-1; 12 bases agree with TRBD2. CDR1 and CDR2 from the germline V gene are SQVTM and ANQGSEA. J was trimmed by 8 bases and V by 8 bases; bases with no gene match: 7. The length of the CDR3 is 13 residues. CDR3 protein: CSLLAGGPHEQFF. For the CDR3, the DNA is TGCAGCTTACTAGCGGGAGGCCCCCATGAGCAGTTCTTC.

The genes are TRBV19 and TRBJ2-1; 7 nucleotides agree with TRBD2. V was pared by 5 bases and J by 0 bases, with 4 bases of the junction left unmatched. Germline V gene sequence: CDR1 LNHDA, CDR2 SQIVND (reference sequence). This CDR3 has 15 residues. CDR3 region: CASSPSGNSYNEQFF. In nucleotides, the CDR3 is TGTGCCAGTAGTCCAAGCGGGAACTCCTACAATGAGCAGTTCTTC.

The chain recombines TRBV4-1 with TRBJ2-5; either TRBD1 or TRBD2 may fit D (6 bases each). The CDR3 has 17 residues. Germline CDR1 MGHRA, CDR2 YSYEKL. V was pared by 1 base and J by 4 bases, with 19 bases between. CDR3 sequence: CASSQVAAGELRETQYF. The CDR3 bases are TGCGCCAGCAGCCAAGTAGCGGCAGGGGAATTGAGAGAGACCCAGTACTTC.